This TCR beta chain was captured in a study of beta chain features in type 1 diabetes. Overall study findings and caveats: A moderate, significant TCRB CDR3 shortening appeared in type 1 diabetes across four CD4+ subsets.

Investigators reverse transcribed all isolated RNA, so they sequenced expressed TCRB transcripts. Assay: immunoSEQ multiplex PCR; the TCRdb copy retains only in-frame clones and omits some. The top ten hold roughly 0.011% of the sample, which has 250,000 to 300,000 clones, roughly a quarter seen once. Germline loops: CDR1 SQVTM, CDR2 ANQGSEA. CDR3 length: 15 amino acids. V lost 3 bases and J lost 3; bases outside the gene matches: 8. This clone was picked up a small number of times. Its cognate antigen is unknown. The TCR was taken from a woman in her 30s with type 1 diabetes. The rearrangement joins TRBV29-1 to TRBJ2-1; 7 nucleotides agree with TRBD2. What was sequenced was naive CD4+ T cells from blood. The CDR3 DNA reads TGCAGCGTTGACCCAAGCGGGATTATCTACAATGAGCAGTTCTTC. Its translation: CSVDPSGIIYNEQFF.